Included here is one T cell receptor beta chain sequence, with context. Its antigen is currently unknown. The germline CDR1 and CDR2 sequences are SGHRS and YFSETQ. The CDR3 extends over 17 amino acids. After removal of 4 bases from V and 5 bases from J, the junction contained 9 bases not matched to a gene. Clones were sequenced by immunoSEQ multiplex PCR, and TCRdb holds only the in-frame ones, with some missing. Of 50,000 to 55,000 clones in the sample, 80% to 90% were seen once. The entry originates in a study of T cell responses to AZD1222 COVID-19 vaccine. Recipients boosted at about 4 weeks or about 12 weeks are pooled. Study-level results: Clonal diversity may have been underestimated in mostly white British donors. Across the whole spike, CD4 TCRs peaked at regions 160-218 and 743-854.

The clonotype was recovered from an adult who received the AZD1222 COVID-19 vaccine. The V call is TRBV5-1, the J call TRBJ1-4; 12 positions match TRBD1. The sample consisted of peripheral blood, taken 28 days after the second AZD1222 dose. CDR3: CASSHSPGQGANEKLFF. The CDR3 DNA follows: TGCGCCAGCAGCCACTCGCCGGGACAGGGGGCCAATGAAAAACTGTTTTTT. The whole variable domain, remainder taken from reference TRBV5-1 and TRBJ1-4, is KAGVTQTPRYLIKTRGQQVTLSCSPISGHRSVSWYQQTPGQGLQFLFEYFSETQRNKGNFPGRFSGRQFSNSRSEMNVSTLELGDSALYLCASSHSPGQGANEKLFFGSGTQLSVL.